A single sample is the source of the 11 T cell receptor beta chains below, sequenced in a study of CD8+ T cells in alopecia areata. Extraction and reverse transcription of RNA yielded cDNA as the sequencing template. TCRdb's table, derived via immunoSEQ multiplex PCR, lists solely in-frame clones and lacks some. The sample has roughly 220,000 clones; around two fifths are singletons. As to treatment: oral pan-JAK inhibitor, 5-10 mg twice daily. The sequencing here drew on CD4+ T cells sorted from blood, taken around week 30, from a patient treated with tofacitinib. Receptors were obtained from a human donor with alopecia areata.

This chain links TRBV7-9 with TRBJ2-1; weak D call: TRBD2 (6 bases). The V end lost 1 base, the J end lost 5 bases, and 12 bases lay between the germline ends. Germline V gives CDR1 SEHNR, CDR2 FQNEAQ (reference sequence). The CDR3 spans 15 residues. The CDR3 here is CASSLVSGGHNEQFF. The CDR3 nucleotides are TGTGCCAGCAGCTTAGTCTCCGGAGGGCACAATGAGCAGTTCTTC.

This sequence joins TRBV2 and TRBJ1-6; D is ambiguous. The CDR3 sequence is 16 residues long. CDR1 and CDR2 (germline): SNHLY, FYNNEI. V lost 1 base and J 2 bases, leaving 9 bases between the germline ends. DNA for the CDR3: TGTGCCAGCAGTGAAGGAGAGACTGCCTATAATTCACCCCTCCACTTT. It specifies CASSEGETAYNSPLHF.

The rearrangement uses TRBV18 and TRBJ2-7, with D hard to call. V lost 1 base and J lost 6, with 7 bases in between. CDR3 size: 12 residues. CDR1 and CDR2 (germline): KGHSH, LQKENI. CDR3 sequence: CASSPHGIEQYF. CDR3 coding DNA: TGTGCCAGCTCACCACATGGAATCGAGCAGTACTTC.

This sequence joins TRBV30 and TRBJ1-2; the match to TRBD1 covers 8 bases. After removal of 3 bases from V and 0 bases from J, the junction contained 6 bases not matched to a gene. Germline assignment: CDR1 GTSNPN and CDR2 SVGIG (reference sequence). The CDR3 sequence is 15 residues long. CDR3 bases: TGTGCCTGGAGAGAGGGACAGGTTGCTAACTATGGCTACACCTTC. Translating gives CAWREGQVANYGYTF.

This clone has a handful of counts. V gene TRBV30 combines with J gene TRBJ1-3, with D hard to call. Trimming pared 5 bases from V and 0 bases from J, leaving 11 bases between. In germline, CDR1 is GTSNPN, CDR2 SVGIG (reference sequence). This CDR3 contains 14 residues. This CDR3 reads CAWDQRSSGNTIYF. The DNA of the CDR3 is TGTGCCTGGGATCAAAGGTCCTCTGGAAACACCATATATTTT.

The chain links TRBV19 to TRBJ2-1; D unresolved. Germline values: CDR1 LNHDA, CDR2 SQIVND (reference sequence). CDR3 length: 13 amino acids. V was pared by 1 base and J by 5 bases, with 6 bases between. This CDR3 reads CASSIGRNNEQFF. The CDR3 region has the DNA TGTGCCAGTAGTATAGGCAGGAACAATGAGCAGTTCTTC. The full variable domain, completed using reference TRBV19 and TRBJ2-1, is DGGITQSPKYLFRKEGQNVTLSCEQNLNHDAMYWYRQDPGQGLRLIYYSQIVNDFQKGDIAEGYSVSREKKESFPLTVTSAQKNPTAFYLCASSIGRNNEQFFGPGTRLTVL.

The chain joins TRBV27 to TRBJ1-5; D gene unclear. The CDR3 spans 14 residues. Trimming pared 6 bases from V and 4 bases from J, leaving 13 bases between. The germline V gene encodes CDR1 MNHEY and CDR2 SMNVEV (reference sequence). CDR3 nucleotide sequence: TGTGCCAGCAGCCCCCGGACGGTGAATCAGCCCCAGCATTTT. It is translated as CASSPRTVNQPQHF.

V is TRBV5-1 and J is TRBJ2-3, with a possible D match to TRBD2 (5 bases). The CDR3 length is 15 residues. The germline V gene has CDR1 SGHRS and CDR2 YFSETQ. V was pared by 5 bases and J by 2 bases, with 15 bases between. CDR3 in amino acids: CASSESGLYTDTQYF. Written as DNA, the CDR3 is TGCGCCAGCAGTGAGAGCGGCCTCTACACAGATACGCAGTATTTT.

The gene calls are TRBV29-1 and TRBJ2-5, with 7 bases that match TRBD1. The J call is doubtful: the DNA matches TRBJ2-7 better. CDR3 length: 13 amino acids. The germline V gene encodes CDR1 SQVTM and CDR2 ANQGSEA. CDR3 region: CSVTTTGTYEQYF. The CDR3 coding sequence is TGCAGCGTCACAACGACAGGGACCTACGAGCAGTACTTC.

This clone was found a few times. The rearrangement joins TRBV9 to TRBJ2-1; D possibly uses TRBD1 or TRBD2 (7 bases each). V dropped 4 bases and J dropped 6 bases, with 14 bases sitting between them. The CDR3 totals 14 residues. Per germline, CDR1 SGDLS and CDR2 YYNGEE. CDR3 sequence reads: CASSSGGQINEQFF. Here the CDR3 DNA reads TGTGCCAGCAGCTCGGGGGGACAGATCAATGAGCAGTTCTTC.

The V call is TRBV21-1, the J call TRBJ2-7; the D segment call TRBD2 is taken from the table without a DNA check. TRBV21-1 corresponds to a pseudogene. This CDR3 is built from 13 residues. This CDR3 is CATPGTSSYEQYF. The CDR3 nucleotides are TGTGCCACCCCCGGGACTAGTTCCTACGAGCAGTACTTC.